This T cell receptor (beta chain) was identified during a study of blood T cell repertoires in COVID-19. As for the study in general: Samples representing acute and convalescent COVID-19 were sourced from the United States, Italy and Spain. Sample material is recorded as cDNA or gDNA derived from T cells, B-cell-depleted T cells, or PBMCs.

The data were produced by immunoSEQ multiplex PCR, yet TCRdb's version contains in-frame clones alone and is incomplete. There are approximately 220,000 clones in the sample; over 80% occur only once, and 25% to 35% lies in the top ten. The TCR sequence derives from a middle-aged man with acute or convalescent COVID-19. The sample was peripheral blood.

The CDR3 region is CASSPNTRDSFGAFF. In DNA, the CDR3 is TGTGCCAGCAGCCCTAACACCAGAGACTCCTTTGGAGCTTTCTTT. The genes are TRBV7-9 and TRBJ1-1, with D unclear. The V and J ends lost 5 bases and 10 bases respectively, with 23 bases between them. Germline V gene data show CDR1 as SEHNR and CDR2 as FQNEAQ (reference sequence). This CDR3 comprises 15 residues. The whole variable domain, filled in from reference TRBV7-9 and TRBJ1-1, reads DTGVSQNPRHKITKRGQNVTFRCDPISEHNRLYWYRQTLGQGPEFLTYFQNEAQLEKSRLLSDRFSAERPKGSFSTLEIQRTEQGDSAMYLCASSPNTRDSFGAFFGQGTRLTVV.